This section outlines one T cell receptor beta chain sequence together with its context. The antigen this receptor binds is unknown. No base qualities exist here, and no much larger clone lies one base off it. CDR1 SEHNR and CDR2 FQNEAQ are derived from the germline V gene (reference sequence). Measured from the cysteine to the phenylalanine, the CDR3 is 15 residues long. Kept here is only the CDR3 DNA, which spans 45 bases and is read in frame from base 1. Trimming leaves V shorter by 1 base and J shorter by 1 base, with the junction holding 0 bases beyond the gene matches. The sample belongs to a study of blood T cells in healthy people across ages (dated by TCRdb to the mid-2010s). About the study as a whole: In model experiments, roughly one uniquely barcoded TCR beta cDNA molecule per two T cells was captured by template switching. The study measured age-related changes in TCR beta repertoire diversity using deep sequencing normalized with unique cDNA molecular identifiers. Donors of different ages were randomly distributed across sequencing lanes to avoid experimental bias. The donors were divided into four age groups: young (average about 16 years), middle-aged (about 39), aged (around 67) and long-lived (around 80). Two additional independent replicas of 1 million unique cDNA reads from the same blood draw were analyzed for two donors (one aged 18 to 29 and one aged 80 or older).

The approximately 40 donors, aged about 6 to 95 years, were systemically healthy Caucasian individuals from Russia. Each donor gave approximately 10 milliliters of peripheral blood, collected into EDTA-treated Vacutainer tubes. PBMCs were isolated by Ficoll-Paque density-gradient centrifugation, with at least 7 million obtained per sample. Trizol reagent was used to extract total RNA from the PBMCs, yielding at least 6 micrograms per sample. For every donor, an aliquot of PBMCs went through flow cytometry to measure the percentages of naive CD45RAhigh/CD27high T cells. What the research found in general, with its limitations: Since profiling was done on bulk unsorted PBMCs, naive and antigen-experienced compartments could not be conclusively compared. As age increased, observed TCR beta diversity per million T cells dropped in a roughly linear way, and a significant reduction was already evident by age 40. Because donor CMV infection status was unknown, age-related changes in expanded clonotypes were potentially confounded. Estimates of total diversity based on one million sequenced T cells were regarded as lower bounds and as underestimates. The long-lived group showed more naive CD4+ T cells, fewer expanded clones and increased TCR diversity than the aged group, suggesting age selection. The percentage of naive T cells measured by flow cytometry correlated strongly with observed TCR beta diversity.

Library method: 5' RACE. Sequenced on an Illumina HiSeq 2500. A second 7 to 11 cycle PCR used a sample-barcoded 5' primer and a J-beta primer mix. A template-switch 5' adaptor carrying 12 random nucleotides introduced a unique molecular identifier onto each TCR beta cDNA molecule. At least 2.5 million CDR3-containing paired-end reads were obtained from each sample. First-strand cDNA synthesis was performed from all RNA using the Mint cDNA synthesis kit, with priming by a TRBC-specific oligonucleotide. Following uracil-DNA glycosylase treatment, all cDNA underwent a first 18-cycle PCR with the universal primers M1SS and BC2_uni_R. Per the source publication's procedure: For normalization, 1 million high-quality reads were randomly selected from each sample, with every read carrying a distinct molecular identifier. Reads sharing molecular identifiers were discarded rather than binned into consensus sequences. MiTCR, with a Q25 quality threshold and the strictest error-elimination algorithm, was used for CDR3 identification, clonotype clustering and error correction. A nonparametric unseen species model with Euler transformation was used to estimate a lower bound on total TCR beta diversity. The public reads were reanalyzed by TCRdb: fastp trimming at Q25, MiXCR alignment, in-frame beta chains only. Merged by CDR3 protein, the rows form single entries marked with the most common genes and DNA. TCRdb, rather than the study authors, made the V and J calls. The sample profile shows some 710,000 distinct CDR3 sequences; 46% of them were found once. The top ten constitute 15% to 20% of the sample.

The chain employs TRBV7-9 and TRBJ1-4; 7 bases in the junction line up with TRBD1. The sequencing input was blood. The receptor was isolated from an older man in good health. CDR3 region: CASSLGTGTNEKLFF. In nucleotides, the sequence is TGTGCCAGCAGCTTAGGGACAGGAACTAATGAAAAACTGTTTTTT. The full variable domain, with segments outside the CDR3 supplied by the reference TRBV7-9 and TRBJ1-4 proteins, appears as DTGVSQNPRHKITKRGQNVTFRCDPISEHNRLYWYRQTLGQGPEFLTYFQNEAQLEKSRLLSDRFSAERPKGSFSTLEIQRTEQGDSAMYLCASSLGTGTNEKLFFGSGTQLSVL.